The rows below give T cell receptor beta chains drawn from one sample of a study of cytomegalovirus exposure and HLA in healthy donors. Clones were sequenced by immunoSEQ multiplex PCR, and TCRdb holds only the in-frame ones, with some missing. This table holds roughly 180,000 clones, roughly 80% found once. What was sequenced was PBMCs. The receptor set was obtained from a young man in good health and CMV-seropositive. The CDR3 runs from the conserved cysteine through the conserved F or W. A D gene is named only where the DNA matches it firmly. Rows give clone size only sometimes, using once, few, many, or a class for an expanded clone.

j_call: TRBJ2-1
d_call: TRBD2
clone_size: NA
v_call: TRBV14
cdr3_aa: CASSPTIPPGLAGLDSYNEQFF
cdr3_nt: TGTGCCAGCAGCCCGACAATTCCCCCCGGACTAGCGGGATTGGACTCCTACAATGAGCAGTTCTTC

j_call: TRBJ2-1
d_call: NA
clone_size: NA
v_call: TRBV5-1
cdr3_aa: CASSLVAGEVEQFF
cdr3_nt: TGCGCCAGCAGCTTGGTTGCAGGGGAAGTTGAGCAGTTCTTC

j_call: TRBJ2-7
d_call: NA
clone_size: NA
v_call: TRBV5-1
cdr3_aa: CASSLDLSGGYEQYF
cdr3_nt: TGCGCCAGCAGCTTGGATCTTAGCGGAGGCTACGAGCAGTACTTC

j_call: TRBJ1-1
d_call: NA
clone_size: few
v_call: TRBV5-1
cdr3_aa: CASSLVQATEAFF
cdr3_nt: TGCGCCAGCAGCTTGGTCCAAGCCACTGAAGCTTTCTTT

j_call: TRBJ1-1
d_call: NA
clone_size: few
v_call: TRBV5-4
cdr3_aa: CASSWQRGMNTEAFF
cdr3_nt: TGTGCCAGCAGCTGGCAGCGGGGAATGAACACTGAAGCTTTCTTT

j_call: TRBJ1-1
d_call: NA
clone_size: few
v_call: TRBV5-8
cdr3_aa: CASSIRTGIWDTEAFF
cdr3_nt: TGTGCCAGCAGCATACGAACGGGGATTTGGGACACTGAAGCTTTCTTT

j_call: TRBJ2-7
d_call: TRBD1
clone_size: NA
v_call: TRBV7-8
cdr3_aa: CASSWGQDAYEQYF
cdr3_nt: TGTGCCAGCAGCTGGGGACAGGATGCCTACGAGCAGTACTTC

j_call: TRBJ1-1
d_call: NA
clone_size: NA
v_call: TRBV6-1
cdr3_aa: CATAWGRTEAFF
cdr3_nt: TGTGCCACCGCATGGGGCCGCACTGAAGCTTTCTTT

j_call: TRBJ2-7
d_call: NA
clone_size: NA
v_call: TRBV14
cdr3_aa: CASSQGRLTKEYF
cdr3_nt: TGTGCCAGCAGCCAAGGGCGGCTAACGAAGGAGTACTTC

j_call: TRBJ1-1
d_call: NA
clone_size: NA
v_call: TRBV5-6
cdr3_aa: CASRLPSGTEAFF
cdr3_nt: TGTGCCAGCCGACTACCCTCAGGCACTGAAGCTTTCTTT

j_call: TRBJ2-1
d_call: TRBD2
clone_size: NA
v_call: TRBV29-1
cdr3_aa: CSVDPSGSNYEQFF
cdr3_nt: TGCAGCGTTGATCCTAGCGGGAGCAACTATGAGCAGTTCTTC

j_call: TRBJ1-2
d_call: NA
clone_size: NA
v_call: TRBV6-5
cdr3_aa: CASSPQGAGEYGYTF
cdr3_nt: TGTGCCAGCAGTCCCCAAGGAGCGGGGGAGTATGGCTACACCTTC

j_call: TRBJ1-5
d_call: NA
clone_size: once
v_call: TRBV27
cdr3_aa: CASRPSRVLRNPSHF
cdr3_nt: TGTGCCAGCAGACCATCACGGGTTTTAAGAAATCCGTCGCATTTT

j_call: TRBJ2-7
d_call: NA
clone_size: NA
v_call: TRBV10-1
cdr3_aa: CASSESGDIGYEQYF
cdr3_nt: TGCGCCAGCAGTGAGTCGGGGGACATAGGCTACGAGCAGTACTTC

j_call: TRBJ1-1
d_call: NA
clone_size: NA
v_call: TRBV10-2
cdr3_aa: CASSEGGKTEAFF
cdr3_nt: TGCGCCAGCAGTGAGGGAGGTAAGACTGAAGCTTTCTTT

j_call: TRBJ1-1
d_call: NA
clone_size: few
v_call: TRBV4-1
cdr3_aa: CASSQDRGGVTEAFF
cdr3_nt: TGCGCCAGCAGCCAGGACCGGGGGGGAGTAACTGAAGCTTTCTTT

j_call: TRBJ2-6
d_call: TRBD2
clone_size: NA
v_call: TRBV7-2
cdr3_aa: CASSFGLAGTSGANVLTF
cdr3_nt: TGTGCCAGCAGCTTTGGACTAGCGGGTACCTCTGGGGCCAACGTCCTGACTTTC

j_call: TRBJ2-3
d_call: TRBD2
clone_size: NA
v_call: TRBV11-2
cdr3_aa: CASSPRLAGNTDTQYF
cdr3_nt: TGTGCCAGCAGCCCGCGACTAGCGGGGAACACAGATACGCAGTATTTT

j_call: TRBJ2-1
d_call: TRBD1
clone_size: NA
v_call: TRBV5-1
cdr3_aa: CASSLEGQGPNEQFF
cdr3_nt: TGCGCCAGCAGCTTGGAGGGACAGGGGCCGAATGAGCAGTTCTTC

j_call: TRBJ1-5
d_call: NA
clone_size: NA
v_call: TRBV21-1
cdr3_aa: CASSKERRGPNQPQHF
cdr3_nt: TGTGCCAGCAGCAAAGAGAGGAGGGGCCCCAATCAGCCCCAGCATTTT

j_call: TRBJ2-3
d_call: TRBD2
clone_size: NA
v_call: TRBV6-1
cdr3_aa: CASSTGTTADTQYF
cdr3_nt: TGTGCCAGCAGTACCGGGACTACCGCGGATACGCAGTATTTT

j_call: TRBJ1-1
d_call: TRBD1
clone_size: NA
v_call: TRBV18
cdr3_aa: CASSPQLRDSEAFF
cdr3_nt: TGTGCCAGCTCACCACAACTGCGGGACAGTGAAGCTTTCTTT

j_call: TRBJ1-2
d_call: NA
clone_size: NA
v_call: TRBV30
cdr3_aa: CAWSVSAYYGYTF
cdr3_nt: TGTGCCTGGAGTGTTTCAGCGTACTATGGCTACACCTTC

j_call: TRBJ2-6
d_call: NA
clone_size: NA
v_call: TRBV4-2
cdr3_aa: CASSQDEAAGEANVLTF
cdr3_nt: TGTGCCAGCAGCCAAGATGAGGCCGCAGGGGAGGCCAACGTCCTGACTTTC

j_call: TRBJ2-1
d_call: NA
clone_size: NA
v_call: TRBV6-6
cdr3_aa: CASTAGSYNEQFF
cdr3_nt: TGTGCCAGCACTGCAGGGTCCTACAATGAGCAGTTCTTC

j_call: TRBJ2-1
d_call: NA
clone_size: once
v_call: TRBV11-2
cdr3_aa: CASSLFRVAGDTYNEQFF
cdr3_nt: TGTGCCAGCAGCTTATTTCGGGTCGCGGGGGACACCTACAATGAGCAGTTCTTC

j_call: TRBJ2-7
d_call: TRBD1
clone_size: NA
v_call: TRBV5-1
cdr3_aa: CASSGGDRRNEQYF
cdr3_nt: TGCGCCAGCAGCGGAGGGGACAGGCGAAACGAGCAGTACTTC

j_call: TRBJ2-1
d_call: TRBD1
clone_size: NA
v_call: TRBV19
cdr3_aa: CASSDIPGQSNEQFF
cdr3_nt: TGTGCCAGTAGTGATATTCCGGGACAGTCTAATGAGCAGTTCTTC

j_call: TRBJ1-3
d_call: NA
clone_size: few
v_call: TRBV19
cdr3_aa: CASSISVRLGNTIYF
cdr3_nt: TGTGCCAGTAGTATTTCGGTCCGATTAGGAAACACCATATATTTT

j_call: TRBJ2-7
d_call: TRBD2
clone_size: NA
v_call: TRBV28
cdr3_aa: CASSPPGGAPSYEQYF
cdr3_nt: TGTGCCAGCAGTCCGCCGGGAGGGGCGCCTTCCTACGAGCAGTACTTC

j_call: TRBJ2-7
d_call: NA
clone_size: NA
v_call: TRBV27
cdr3_aa: CASRTVLAPGSSYEQYF
cdr3_nt: TGTGCCAGCAGAACCGTCCTAGCGCCGGGGAGCTCCTACGAGCAGTACTTC

j_call: TRBJ2-7
d_call: TRBD1
clone_size: NA
v_call: TRBV28
cdr3_aa: CASSSGQGSSYEQYF
cdr3_nt: TGTGCCAGCAGTTCCGGACAGGGGAGCTCCTACGAGCAGTACTTC

j_call: TRBJ2-7
d_call: NA
clone_size: NA
v_call: TRBV5-1
cdr3_aa: CASSLGQFYEQYF
cdr3_nt: TGCGCCAGCAGCTTGGGACAGTTTTACGAGCAGTACTTC

j_call: TRBJ2-7
d_call: NA
clone_size: NA
v_call: TRBV4-2
cdr3_aa: CASSQEEAGRTHYEQYF
cdr3_nt: TGTGCCAGCAGCCAAGAGGAGGCAGGGAGGACTCACTACGAGCAGTACTTC

j_call: TRBJ2-7
d_call: TRBD1
clone_size: NA
v_call: TRBV19
cdr3_aa: CASSLYPGQRAYAQYF
cdr3_nt: TGTGCCAGTAGTTTATATCCGGGACAGAGGGCTTACGCGCAGTACTTC

j_call: TRBJ1-4
d_call: TRBD1
clone_size: NA
v_call: TRBV18
cdr3_aa: CASSPPTGVGEKLFF
cdr3_nt: TGTGCCAGCTCACCACCTACAGGGGTAGGAGAAAAACTGTTTTTT

j_call: TRBJ2-2
d_call: NA
clone_size: NA
v_call: TRBV7-2
cdr3_aa: CASSLAYQGNTGELFF
cdr3_nt: TGTGCCAGCAGCTTAGCTTATCAGGGGAACACCGGGGAGCTGTTTTTT

j_call: TRBJ2-1
d_call: NA
clone_size: NA
v_call: TRBV28
cdr3_aa: CASTEGTGENNEQFF
cdr3_nt: TGTGCCAGCACGGAGGGGACTGGTGAAAACAATGAGCAGTTCTTC

j_call: TRBJ1-1
d_call: NA
clone_size: few
v_call: TRBV5-1
cdr3_aa: CASSSGNTEAFF
cdr3_nt: TGCGCCAGCTCCAGCGGGAACACTGAAGCTTTCTTT

j_call: TRBJ2-6
d_call: NA
clone_size: NA
v_call: TRBV18
cdr3_aa: CASSPIRAGANVLTF
cdr3_nt: TGTGCCAGCTCCCCTATCCGTGCTGGGGCCAACGTCCTGACTTTC

j_call: TRBJ1-4
d_call: NA
clone_size: NA
v_call: TRBV5-1
cdr3_aa: CASSLRGGGYLNEKLFF
cdr3_nt: TGCGCCAGCAGCTTGCGGGGAGGCGGCTACCTTAATGAAAAACTGTTTTTT

j_call: TRBJ1-1
d_call: NA
clone_size: few
v_call: TRBV9
cdr3_aa: CASSAAGHLALNTEAFF
cdr3_nt: TGTGCCAGCAGCGCAGCGGGACACCTTGCATTGAACACTGAAGCTTTCTTT

j_call: TRBJ2-3
d_call: NA
clone_size: NA
v_call: TRBV6-1
cdr3_aa: CASSEAASSVPDTQYF
cdr3_nt: TGTGCCAGCAGTGAAGCTGCTAGCTCGGTCCCAGATACGCAGTATTTT

j_call: TRBJ2-7
d_call: NA
clone_size: NA
v_call: TRBV2
cdr3_aa: CASSVVWSEGEQYF
cdr3_nt: TGTGCCAGCAGTGTGGTCTGGTCGGAGGGCGAGCAGTACTTC